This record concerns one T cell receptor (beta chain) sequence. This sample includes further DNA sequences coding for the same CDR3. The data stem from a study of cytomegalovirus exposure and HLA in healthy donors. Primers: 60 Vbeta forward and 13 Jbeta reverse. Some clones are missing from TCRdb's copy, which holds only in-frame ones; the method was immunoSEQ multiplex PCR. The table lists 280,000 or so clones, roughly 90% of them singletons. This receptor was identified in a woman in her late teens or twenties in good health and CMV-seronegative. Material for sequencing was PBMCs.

DNA for the CDR3: TGTGCCAGCAGCGTGGGGGACAGTTACGAGCAGTACTTC. Amino acids: CASSVGDSYEQYF. The chain joins TRBV9 to TRBJ2-7; 7 bases align to TRBD1. The CDR3 runs to 13 residues. After removal of 2 bases from V and 4 bases from J, the junction contained 3 bases not matched to a gene. CDR1 and CDR2 (germline): SGDLS, YYNGEE. Using reference TRBV9 and TRBJ2-7 for the parts outside the CDR3, the full variable domain is DSGVTQTPKHLITATGQRVTLRCSPRSGDLSVYWYQQSLDQGLQFLIQYYNGEERAKGNILERFSAQQFPDLHSELNLSSLELGDSALYFCASSVGDSYEQYFGPGTRLTVT.